Each of the 2 T cell receptor beta chains below was sequenced from the same sample in a study of response to subunit inactivated influenza vaccine. In TCRdb, the RT-PCR reads were re-called with MiXCR into one record per CDR3 protein. The data hold about 540,000 distinct CDR3 sequences, with 20% to 25% observed a single time. The sample was also reused in another study, on T cells expressing NK-cell markers. That work states: For TCR beta, cDNA was produced by 5'RACE template switching with UMIs.

Sequencing was performed on CD4+ T cells sorted from PBMCs, taken roughly 12 days after vaccination. Receptors originate from a man between 45 and 60 years old who received an inactivated influenza vaccine.

There are a few counts of this clonotype. The chain joins TRBV7-2 to TRBJ2-3, with 12 bases matching TRBD2. Germline CDR1 reads SGHTA; CDR2 reads FQGNSA. V shed 1 base, J shed 6 bases, and the junction held 8 bases outside the gene matches. The CDR3 has 17 amino acids. Here the CDR3 reads CASSLVVASGRVDTQYF. Written as DNA, the CDR3 is TGTGCCAGCAGCTTAGTGGTGGCTAGCGGGAGGGTGGATACGCAGTATTTT.

A note on this clonotype: The junction shows a germline mismatch at one end, possibly a read error. The rearrangement joins TRBV2 to TRBJ2-7; 7 positions agree with TRBD1. Germline CDR1 SNHLY, CDR2 FYNNEI. CDR3 length: 13 residues. CDR3 sequence: CASSPTGLYEQCF. CDR3 DNA sequence: TGTGCCAGCAGTCCGACAGGGTTGTACGAGCAGTGCTTC. Full variable domain (missing parts from reference TRBV2 and TRBJ2-7): EPEVTQTPSHQVTQMGQEVILRCVPISNHLYFYWYRQILGQKVEFLVSFYNNEISEKSEIFDDQFSVERPDGSNFTLKIRSTKLEDSAMYFCASSPTGLYEQCFGPGTRLTVT.